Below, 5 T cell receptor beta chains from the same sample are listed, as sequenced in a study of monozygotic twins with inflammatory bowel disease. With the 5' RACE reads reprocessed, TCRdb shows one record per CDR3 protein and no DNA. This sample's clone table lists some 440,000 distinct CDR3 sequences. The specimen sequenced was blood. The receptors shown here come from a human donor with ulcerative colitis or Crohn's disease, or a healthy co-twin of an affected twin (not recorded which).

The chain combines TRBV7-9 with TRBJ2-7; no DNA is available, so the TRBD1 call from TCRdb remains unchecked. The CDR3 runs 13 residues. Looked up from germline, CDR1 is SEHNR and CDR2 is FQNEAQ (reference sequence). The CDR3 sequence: CASSFLDRHEQYF.

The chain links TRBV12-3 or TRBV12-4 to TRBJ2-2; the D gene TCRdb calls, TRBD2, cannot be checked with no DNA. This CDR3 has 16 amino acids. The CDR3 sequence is CASTYAGGPVTGELFF.

CDR3 amino acids: CASSDKGLAKYEQYF. The V call is TRBV2, the J call TRBJ2-7; the TRBD2 assignment by TCRdb is unverifiable without DNA. Germline V lookup: CDR1 SNHLY, CDR2 FYNNEI. The CDR3 extends over 15 amino acids.

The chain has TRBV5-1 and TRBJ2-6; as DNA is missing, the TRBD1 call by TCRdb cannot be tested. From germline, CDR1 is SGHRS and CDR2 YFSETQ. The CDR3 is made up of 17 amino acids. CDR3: CASSLTGGNSGANVLTF.

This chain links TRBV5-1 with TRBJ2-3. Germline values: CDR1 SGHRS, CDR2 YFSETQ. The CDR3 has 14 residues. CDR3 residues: CASSLRPGTDTQYF. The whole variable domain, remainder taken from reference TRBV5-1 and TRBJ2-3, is KAGVTQTPRYLIKTRGQQVTLSCSPISGHRSVSWYQQTPGQGLQFLFEYFSETQRNKGNFPGRFSGRQFSNSRSEMNVSTLELGDSALYLCASSLRPGTDTQYFGPGTRLTVL.